These 18 T cell receptor beta chains came from one sample sequenced in a study of radiation and T cells in renal cell carcinoma. Clones were sequenced by immunoSEQ multiplex PCR, and TCRdb holds only the in-frame ones, with some missing. Of about 130,000 clones in the sample, 80% to 90% were seen once. The time point here: blood 2 weeks post-SBRT. The treatment: 15 Gy SBRT to primary tumor, nephrectomy 4 weeks later. Sequencing used blood, obtained from a patient whose treatment included radiotherapy and nephrectomy. These receptors were obtained from a woman in her sixties or seventies with renal cell carcinoma.

The chain combines TRBV9 with TRBJ2-3; unclear D gene. This CDR3 contains 13 residues. Germline V gives CDR1 SGDLS, CDR2 YYNGEE. Between the trimmed V and J ends, which lost 0 bases and 1 base, there was a span of 3 bases. CDR3 region: CASSVEGTDTQYF. CDR3 bases: TGTGCCAGCAGCGTAGAGGGCACAGATACGCAGTATTTT.

The chain uses TRBV7-9 and TRBJ1-1; D is ambiguous. V lost 1 base, J lost 0 bases, and 9 bases lay in between. This CDR3 region has 15 residues. Germline CDR1 and CDR2: SEHNR and FQNEAQ (reference sequence). The CDR3, as DNA: TGTGCCAGCAGCTTAGGGGCCCAGTTGAACACTGAAGCTTTCTTT. It yields the protein CASSLGAQLNTEAFF.

The chain carries TRBV10-3 and TRBJ1-1; maybe TRBD1 (5 bases). Germline-derived CDR1 and CDR2 are ENHRY and SYGVKD. V dropped 0 bases and J dropped 0 bases, with 8 bases sitting between them. The CDR3 length is 15 residues. The CDR3 reads CAISESDRLNTEAFF. The DNA of the CDR3 is TGTGCCATCAGTGAGTCCGACAGACTGAACACTGAAGCTTTCTTT.

V usage is TRBV5-1 and J usage is TRBJ2-2; D may be TRBD1 (6 bases). V lost 0 bases to trimming and J lost 4 bases, with 16 bases between them. Germline assignment: CDR1 SGHRS and CDR2 YFSETQ. This CDR3 region has 17 residues. CDR3 nucleotide sequence: TGCGCCAGCAGCTTGGAGGGCAGGGGTATTAGCACCGGGGAGCTGTTTTTT. This codes for CASSLEGRGISTGELFF. Variable domain in full (rest from reference TRBV5-1 and TRBJ2-2): KAGVTQTPRYLIKTRGQQVTLSCSPISGHRSVSWYQQTPGQGLQFLFEYFSETQRNKGNFPGRFSGRQFSNSRSEMNVSTLELGDSALYLCASSLEGRGISTGELFFGEGSRLTVL.

The CDR3 is CASSPRGGSTDTQYF. CDR3 DNA sequence: TGTGCCAGCAGTCCGCGGGGGGGTAGCACAGATACGCAGTATTTT. The chain joins TRBV27 to TRBJ2-3, with TRBD2 matching 9 bases. With 5 bases clipped from V and 0 bases from J, the junction kept 3 bases outside the gene matches. Germline V CDR1 and CDR2: MNHEY, SMNVEV (reference sequence). This CDR3 is 15 amino acids long.

V usage is TRBV5-1 and J usage is TRBJ1-6, with D possibly being TRBD1 (5 bases). The germline V gene has CDR1 SGHRS and CDR2 YFSETQ. V lost 4 bases, J lost 12 bases, and 20 bases lay in between. This CDR3 contains 15 residues. The CDR3 nucleotides read TGCGCCAGCAGCGAGTGGGACCCCGAGGCTTTACCCCTCCACTTT. It yields the protein CASSEWDPEALPLHF.

The chain couples TRBV4-2 to TRBJ2-3; 11 bases agree with TRBD2. With V trimmed by 0 bases and J by 4 bases, 6 bases remained unmatched. This CDR3 has 17 amino acids. The V gene's germline CDR1 is LGHNA and CDR2 YNFKEQ. CDR3 DNA: TGTGCCAGCAGCCAAGATAGCACTAGCGGGGGTGCAGATACGCAGTATTTT. Amino acids: CASSQDSTSGGADTQYF.

V and J are TRBV6-5 and TRBJ1-3; no clear D. The V end lost 5 bases, the J end lost 4 bases, and 6 bases lay between the germline ends. Germline V gives CDR1 MNHEY, CDR2 SVGAGI. This CDR3 has 12 amino acids. The CDR3 nucleotides read TGTGCCAGCAGTCTGGGGGGAAACACCATATATTTT. Encoded protein: CASSLGGNTIYF.

The gene calls are TRBV4-1 and TRBJ2-4; 10 nucleotides match TRBD2. Germline CDR1 and CDR2: MGHRA and YSYEKL. With V trimmed by 0 bases and J by 0 bases, 11 bases remained unmatched. This CDR3 comprises 20 residues. The CDR3 DNA reads as TGCGCCAGCAGCCAAGATAAATCAGCGGGGGGGACACTAGCCAAAAACATTCAGTACTTC. This translates into CASSQDKSAGGTLAKNIQYF.

The chain employs TRBV19 and TRBJ2-3, with D hard to call. The CDR3 spans 13 residues. V was shortened by 10 bases and J by 0 bases, with 11 bases between the two germline ends. Per the germline V gene, CDR1 is LNHDA and CDR2 is SQIVND (reference sequence). For the CDR3, the DNA is TGTGCCACCAGGTCGCAGAGCACAGATACGCAGTATTTT. This sequence encodes CATRSQSTDTQYF.

The rearrangement uses TRBV29-1 and TRBJ2-2; 10 bases align to TRBD2. Trimming took 5 bases from V and 4 from J; bases not matched to a gene: 4. The germline V gene has CDR1 SQVTM and CDR2 ANQGSEA. The CDR3 extends over 14 amino acids. This chain's CDR3 is CSVNPSGSTGELFF. DNA for the CDR3: TGCAGCGTTAATCCTAGCGGGAGCACCGGGGAGCTGTTTTTT.

The V and J genes are TRBV7-9 and TRBJ1-1; 8 bases line up with TRBD1. V was clipped by 5 bases and J by 4 bases; unmatched bases: 6. CDR1 SEHNR and CDR2 FQNEAQ come from the germline V gene (reference sequence). This CDR3 comprises 14 residues. The CDR3 bases are TGTGCCAGCAGCCCGACAGGGGTCGCCACTGAAGCTTTCTTT. Translation gives CASSPTGVATEAFF.

V and J are TRBV5-4 and TRBJ2-2, with D hard to call. The CDR3 is made up of 14 amino acids. CDR1 is SGHNT and CDR2 is YYREEE in the germline V gene (reference sequence). With 2 bases removed from V and 6 bases from J, the gap between germline ends came to 11 bases. CDR3 bases: TGTGCCAGCAGCTTCCAGGTTTTCTCCGGGGAGCTGTTTTTT. It is translated as CASSFQVFSGELFF.

The chain recombines TRBV6-1 with TRBJ1-3; D may be TRBD1 (5 bases). V dropped 6 bases and J dropped 3 bases, with 12 bases sitting between them. CDR3 size: 14 residues. Germline CDR1 reads MNHNS; CDR2 reads SASEGT. The CDR3, as DNA: TGTGCCAGCAGGGGGGGGACTGATGGAAACACCATATATTTT. Amino acids: CASRGGTDGNTIYF.

The chain links TRBV19 to TRBJ2-7; 10 bases line up with TRBD2. V gave up 5 bases and J gave up 3 bases; unmatched junction bases: 13. The CDR3 covers 17 residues. The germline CDR1 and CDR2 sequences are LNHDA and SQIVND (reference sequence). In DNA form, the CDR3 reads TGTGCCAGTAGTCGGGCTAGCGGGAGCCGGGACGGCTACGAGCAGTACTTC. It translates to CASSRASGSRDGYEQYF.

This clone was seen a handful of times. The identical CDR3 is also encoded by other nucleotide sequences in the sample. The gene calls are TRBV5-6 and TRBJ1-6; 9 bases fit TRBD1. The CDR3 is made up of 15 amino acids. J was trimmed by 8 bases and V by 1 base; bases with no gene match: 4. Germline V CDR1 and CDR2: SGHDT, YYEEEE. This chain's CDR3 is CASSLFRDRDSPLHF. The CDR3 DNA reads TGTGCCAGCAGCTTGTTCCGGGACAGGGATTCACCCCTCCACTTT.

The gene calls are TRBV20-1 and TRBJ2-7; a weak D match, TRBD1 (5 bases). This CDR3 comprises 11 residues. Germline values: CDR1 DFQATT, CDR2 SNEGSKA (reference sequence). Trimming left V 6 bases short and J 6 bases short, with 12 bases between. The CDR3 region has the DNA TGCAGTGCCCAGGGTCACAGCGAGCAGTACTTC. As protein: CSAQGHSEQYF.

This clone has a single count. This chain links TRBV6-5 with TRBJ2-7; D not certain. Trimming removed 0 bases at V and 0 bases at J, with 9 bases between. CDR3 length equals 15 residues. Per the germline V gene, CDR1 is MNHEY and CDR2 is SVGAGI. As DNA, the CDR3 is TGTGCCAGCAGTTACTCGCAGTTTTTCTCCTACGAGCAGTACTTC. Translating gives CASSYSQFFSYEQYF.